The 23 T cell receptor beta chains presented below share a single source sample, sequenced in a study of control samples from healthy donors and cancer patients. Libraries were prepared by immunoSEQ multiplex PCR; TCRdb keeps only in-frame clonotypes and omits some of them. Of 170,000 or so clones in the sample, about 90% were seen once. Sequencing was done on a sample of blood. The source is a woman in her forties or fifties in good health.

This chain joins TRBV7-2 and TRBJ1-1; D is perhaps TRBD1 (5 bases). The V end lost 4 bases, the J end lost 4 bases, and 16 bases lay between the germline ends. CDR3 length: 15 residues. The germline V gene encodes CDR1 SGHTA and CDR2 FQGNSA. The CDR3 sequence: CASSSPWGITTEAFF. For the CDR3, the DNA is TGTGCCAGCAGCTCCCCCTGGGGGATTACCACTGAAGCTTTCTTT.

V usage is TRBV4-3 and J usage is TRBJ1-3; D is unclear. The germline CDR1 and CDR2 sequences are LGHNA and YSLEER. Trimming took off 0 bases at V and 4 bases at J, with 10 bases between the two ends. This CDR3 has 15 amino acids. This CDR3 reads CASSQEPRSGNTIYF. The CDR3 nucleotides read TGCGCCAGCAGCCAAGAGCCGCGGTCCGGAAACACCATATATTTT.

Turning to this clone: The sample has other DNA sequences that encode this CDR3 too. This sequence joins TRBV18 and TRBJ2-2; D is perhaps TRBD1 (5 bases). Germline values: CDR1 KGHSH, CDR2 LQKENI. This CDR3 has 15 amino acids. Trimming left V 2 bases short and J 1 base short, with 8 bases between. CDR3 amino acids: CASSPGQGNTGELFF. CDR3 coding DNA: TGTGCCAGCTCACCAGGGCAGGGGAACACCGGGGAGCTGTTTTTT.

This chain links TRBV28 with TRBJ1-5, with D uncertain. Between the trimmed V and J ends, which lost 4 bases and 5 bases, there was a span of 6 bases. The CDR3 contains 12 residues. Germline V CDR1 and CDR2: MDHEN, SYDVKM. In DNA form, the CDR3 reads TGTGCCAGCAGTTCCCCTTATCAGCCCCAGCATTTT. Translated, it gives CASSSPYQPQHF. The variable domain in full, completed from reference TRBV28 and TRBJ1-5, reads DVKVTQSSRYLVKRTGEKVFLECVQDMDHENMFWYRQDPGLGLRLIYFSYDVKMKEKGDIPEGYSVSREKKERFSLILESASTNQTSMYLCASSSPYQPQHFGDGTRLSIL.

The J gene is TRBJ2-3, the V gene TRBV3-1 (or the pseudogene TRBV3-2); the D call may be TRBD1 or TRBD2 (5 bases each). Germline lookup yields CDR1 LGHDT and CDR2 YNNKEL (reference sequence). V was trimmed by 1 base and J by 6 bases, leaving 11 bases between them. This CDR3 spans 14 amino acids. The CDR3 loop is CASSQAGGRDTQYF. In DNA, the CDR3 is TGTGCCAGCAGCCAAGCTGGGGGAAGGGATACGCAGTATTTT.

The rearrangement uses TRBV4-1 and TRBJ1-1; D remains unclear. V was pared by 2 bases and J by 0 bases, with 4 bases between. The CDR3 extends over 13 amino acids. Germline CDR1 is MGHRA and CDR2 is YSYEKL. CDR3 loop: CASSQQMNTEAFF. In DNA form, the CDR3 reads TGCGCCAGCAGCCAACAGATGAACACTGAAGCTTTCTTT.

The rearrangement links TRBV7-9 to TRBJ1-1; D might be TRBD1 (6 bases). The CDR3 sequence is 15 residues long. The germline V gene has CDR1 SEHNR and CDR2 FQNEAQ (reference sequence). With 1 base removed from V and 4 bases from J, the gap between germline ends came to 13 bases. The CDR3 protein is CASSLVGGRGTEAFF. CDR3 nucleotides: TGTGCCAGCAGCTTAGTCGGGGGGCGAGGCACTGAAGCTTTCTTT.

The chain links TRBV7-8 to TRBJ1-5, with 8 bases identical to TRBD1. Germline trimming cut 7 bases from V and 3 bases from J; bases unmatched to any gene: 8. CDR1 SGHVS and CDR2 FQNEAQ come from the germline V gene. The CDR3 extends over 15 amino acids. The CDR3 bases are TGTGCCAGCACCATCGACAGGGGTAACAATCAGCCCCAGCATTTT. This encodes CASTIDRGNNQPQHF.

The CDR3 DNA sequence: TGTGCCAGCAGCTTCCCATATTCGACCTCCCCACGCTCAGATACGCAGTATTTT. It specifies CASSFPYSTSPRSDTQYF. This chain joins TRBV7-2 and TRBJ2-3; D gene ambiguous. The V and J ends lost 3 bases and 4 bases respectively, with 23 bases between them. CDR3 length equals 18 residues. CDR1 SGHTA and CDR2 FQGNSA come from the germline V gene.

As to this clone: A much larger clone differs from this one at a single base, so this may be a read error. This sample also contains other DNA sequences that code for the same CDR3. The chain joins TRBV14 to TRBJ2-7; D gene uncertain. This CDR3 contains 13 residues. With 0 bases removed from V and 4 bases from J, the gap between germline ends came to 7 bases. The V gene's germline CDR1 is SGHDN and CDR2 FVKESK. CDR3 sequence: CASSQDPGYEQYF. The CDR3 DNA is TGTGCCAGCAGCCAAGATCCAGGTTACGAGCAGTACTTC.

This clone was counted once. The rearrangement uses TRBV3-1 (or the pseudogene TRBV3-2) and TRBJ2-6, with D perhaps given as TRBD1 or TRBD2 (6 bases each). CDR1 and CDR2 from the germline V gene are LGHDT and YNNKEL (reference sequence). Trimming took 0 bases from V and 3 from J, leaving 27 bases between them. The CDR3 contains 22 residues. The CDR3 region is CASSQDPFEVPRGPSGANVLTF. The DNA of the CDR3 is TGTGCCAGCAGCCAAGACCCGTTCGAAGTCCCCCGGGGGCCGAGTGGGGCCAACGTCCTGACTTTC.

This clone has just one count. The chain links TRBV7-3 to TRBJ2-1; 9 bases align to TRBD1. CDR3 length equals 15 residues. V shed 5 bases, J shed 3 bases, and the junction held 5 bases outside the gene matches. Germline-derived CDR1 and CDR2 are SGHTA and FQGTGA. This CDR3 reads CASSPDRGGYNEQFF. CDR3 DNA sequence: TGTGCCAGCAGCCCGGACAGGGGAGGCTACAATGAGCAGTTCTTC.

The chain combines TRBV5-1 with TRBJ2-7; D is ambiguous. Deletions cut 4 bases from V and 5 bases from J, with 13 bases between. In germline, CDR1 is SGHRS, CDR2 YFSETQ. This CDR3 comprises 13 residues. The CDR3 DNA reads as TGCGCCAGCAGCAGGGCCCCGATCGACGAGCAGTACTTC. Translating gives CASSRAPIDEQYF.

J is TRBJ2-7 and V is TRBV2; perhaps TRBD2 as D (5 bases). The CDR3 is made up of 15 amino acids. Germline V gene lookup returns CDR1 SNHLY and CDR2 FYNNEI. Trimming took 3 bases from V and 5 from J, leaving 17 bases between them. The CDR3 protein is CASSDFVRGVDEQYF. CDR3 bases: TGTGCCAGCAGTGATTTTGTACGGGGTGTTGACGAGCAGTACTTC.

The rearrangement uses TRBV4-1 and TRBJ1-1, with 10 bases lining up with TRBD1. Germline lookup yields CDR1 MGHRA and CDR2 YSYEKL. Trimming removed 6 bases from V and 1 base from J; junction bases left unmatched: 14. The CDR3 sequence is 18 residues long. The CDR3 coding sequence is TGCGCCAGCAGGGTAAGGGGGGACAGGGGCTTTGCGAACACTGAAGCTTTCTTT. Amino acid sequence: CASRVRGDRGFANTEAFF.

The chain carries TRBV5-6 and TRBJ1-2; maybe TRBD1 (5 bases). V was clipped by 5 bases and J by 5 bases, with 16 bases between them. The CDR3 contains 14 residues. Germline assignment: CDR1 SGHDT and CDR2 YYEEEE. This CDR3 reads CASSLGGSPYGYTF. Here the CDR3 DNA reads TGTGCCAGCAGTCTGGGGGGAAGTCCATATGGCTACACCTTC.

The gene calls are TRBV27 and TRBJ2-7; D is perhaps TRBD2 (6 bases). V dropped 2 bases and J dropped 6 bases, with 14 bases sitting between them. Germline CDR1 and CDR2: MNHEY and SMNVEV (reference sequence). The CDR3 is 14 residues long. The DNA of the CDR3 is TGTGCCAGCAGTTTAGCGGGAAGTCTTCGCGAGCAGTACTTC. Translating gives CASSLAGSLREQYF.

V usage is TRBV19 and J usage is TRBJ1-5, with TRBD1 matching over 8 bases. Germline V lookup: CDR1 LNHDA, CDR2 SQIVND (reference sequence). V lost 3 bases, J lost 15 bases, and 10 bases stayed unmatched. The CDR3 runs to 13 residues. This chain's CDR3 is CASSIIGGQGRHF. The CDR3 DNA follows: TGTGCCAGTAGTATTATCGGTGGACAGGGAAGGCATTTT.

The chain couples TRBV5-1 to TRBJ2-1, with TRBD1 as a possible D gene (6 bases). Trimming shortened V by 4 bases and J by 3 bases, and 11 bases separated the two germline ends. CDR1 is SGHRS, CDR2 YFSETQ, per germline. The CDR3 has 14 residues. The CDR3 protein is CASSPGTLYNEQFF. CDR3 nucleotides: TGCGCCAGCAGCCCAGGGACACTCTACAATGAGCAGTTCTTC.

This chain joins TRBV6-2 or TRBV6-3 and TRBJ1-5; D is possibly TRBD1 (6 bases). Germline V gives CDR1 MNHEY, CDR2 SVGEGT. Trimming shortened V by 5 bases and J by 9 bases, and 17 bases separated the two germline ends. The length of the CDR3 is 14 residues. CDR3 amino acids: CASSPNRVVGPQHF. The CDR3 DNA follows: TGTGCCAGCAGTCCGAACAGGGTGGTCGGGCCCCAGCATTTT.

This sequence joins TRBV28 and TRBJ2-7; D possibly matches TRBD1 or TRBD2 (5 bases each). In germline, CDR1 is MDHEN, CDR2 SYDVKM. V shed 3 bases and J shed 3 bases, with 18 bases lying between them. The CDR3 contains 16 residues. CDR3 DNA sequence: TGTGCCAGCAGTTTTTGGGGGAGTGGGAGTGACTACGAGCAGTACTTC. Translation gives CASSFWGSGSDYEQYF.

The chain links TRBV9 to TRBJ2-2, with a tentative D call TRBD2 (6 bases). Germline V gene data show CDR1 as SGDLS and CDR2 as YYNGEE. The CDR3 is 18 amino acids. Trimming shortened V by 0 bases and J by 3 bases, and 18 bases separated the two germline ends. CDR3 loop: CASSVDILASTDTGELFF. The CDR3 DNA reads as TGTGCCAGCAGCGTAGACATACTAGCTTCAACGGACACCGGGGAGCTGTTTTTT.

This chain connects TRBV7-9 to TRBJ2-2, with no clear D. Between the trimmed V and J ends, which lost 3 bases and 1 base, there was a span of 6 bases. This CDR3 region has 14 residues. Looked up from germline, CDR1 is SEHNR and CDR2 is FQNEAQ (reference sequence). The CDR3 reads CASSLYLNTGELFF. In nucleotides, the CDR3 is TGTGCCAGCAGCTTGTACCTGAACACCGGGGAGCTGTTTTTT.